This T cell receptor beta chain was recorded in a study of spatial heterogeneity in lung cancer. V was pared by 4 bases and J by 6 bases, with 15 bases between. This CDR3 contains 15 residues. CDR1 and CDR2 from the germline V gene are SGHAT and FQNNGV. This clonotype was counted ten times or more. Time point noted: sample taken at primary tumor resection. Sequencing was performed on whole RNA extracted from tumor and nontumor lung tissue, or from frozen PBMC, and the material was left unsorted. The donor group consisted of roughly 70 patients who had untreated, early-stage non-small cell lung cancer. Using its own MiXCR run on the 5' RACE reads, TCRdb lists one record per CDR3 protein. The data show about 50,000 distinct CDR3 sequences, approximately 7.6% seen once.

The input for sequencing was PBMCs, taken at surgery. This TCR derives from a female donor with early-stage non-small cell lung cancer. V is TRBV11-2 and J is TRBJ1-4; tentatively, D is TRBD1 (6 bases). The CDR3 coding sequence is TGTGCCAGCAGCTCCGGAGGGGGGGGATATGAAAAACTGTTTTTT. Its translation: CASSSGGGGYEKLFF.